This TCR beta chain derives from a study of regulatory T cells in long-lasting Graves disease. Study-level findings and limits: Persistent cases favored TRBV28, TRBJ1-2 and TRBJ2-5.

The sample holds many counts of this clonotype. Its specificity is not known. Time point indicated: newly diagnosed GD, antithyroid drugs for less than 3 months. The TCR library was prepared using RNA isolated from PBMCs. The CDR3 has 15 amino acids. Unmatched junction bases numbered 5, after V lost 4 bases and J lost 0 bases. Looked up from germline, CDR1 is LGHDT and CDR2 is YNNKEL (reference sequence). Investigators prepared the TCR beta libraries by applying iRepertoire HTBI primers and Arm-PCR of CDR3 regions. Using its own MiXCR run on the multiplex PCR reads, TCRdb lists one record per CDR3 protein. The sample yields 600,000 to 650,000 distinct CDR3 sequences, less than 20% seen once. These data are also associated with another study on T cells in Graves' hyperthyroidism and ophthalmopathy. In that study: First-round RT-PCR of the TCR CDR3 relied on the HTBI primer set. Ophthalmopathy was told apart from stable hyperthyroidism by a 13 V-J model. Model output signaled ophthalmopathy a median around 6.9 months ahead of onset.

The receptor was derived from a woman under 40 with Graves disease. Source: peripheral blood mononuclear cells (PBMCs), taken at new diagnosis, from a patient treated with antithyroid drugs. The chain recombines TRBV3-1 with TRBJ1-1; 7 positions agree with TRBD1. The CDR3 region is CASSPTGLMNTEAFF. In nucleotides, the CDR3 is TGTGCCAGCAGCCCGACAGGGCTTATGAACACTGAAGCTTTCTTT.